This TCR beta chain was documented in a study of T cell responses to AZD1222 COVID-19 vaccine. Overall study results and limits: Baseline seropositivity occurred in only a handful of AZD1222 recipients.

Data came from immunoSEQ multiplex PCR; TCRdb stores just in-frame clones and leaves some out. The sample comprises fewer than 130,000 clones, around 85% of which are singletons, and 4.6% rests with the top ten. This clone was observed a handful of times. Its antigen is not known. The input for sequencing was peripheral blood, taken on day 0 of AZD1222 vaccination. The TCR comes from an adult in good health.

The DNA of the CDR3 is TGTGCCAGCAGGGACAGGGCGTCCCTTCTGAATGAGCAGTTCTTC. This translates into CASRDRASLLNEQFF. The chain joins TRBV6-6 to TRBJ2-1, with 8 bases fitting TRBD1. The J segment lost 7 bases and the V segment lost 6 bases, leaving 11 bases of the junction unmatched. The germline V gene encodes CDR1 MNHNY and CDR2 SVGAGI (reference sequence). This CDR3 has 15 residues.